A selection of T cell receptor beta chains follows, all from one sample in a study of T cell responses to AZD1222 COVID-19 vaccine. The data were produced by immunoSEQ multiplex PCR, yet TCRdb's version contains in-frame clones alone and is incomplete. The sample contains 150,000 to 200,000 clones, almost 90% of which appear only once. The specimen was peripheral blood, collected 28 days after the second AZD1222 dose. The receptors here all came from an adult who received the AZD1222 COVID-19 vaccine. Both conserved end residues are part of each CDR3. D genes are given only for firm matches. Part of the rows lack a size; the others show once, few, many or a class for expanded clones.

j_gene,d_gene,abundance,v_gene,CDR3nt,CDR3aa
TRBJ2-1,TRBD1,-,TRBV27,TGTGCCAGCAGTTTCTTGACCGGGACAGGGGTGCGGAATGAGCAGTTCTTC,CASSFLTGTGVRNEQFF
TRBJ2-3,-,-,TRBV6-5,TGTGCCAGCAGCTGGAGGGGGCGCACAGATACGCAGTATTTT,CASSWRGRTDTQYF
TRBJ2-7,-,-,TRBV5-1,TGCGCCACCCGAGACAACTCCTACGAGCAGTACTTC,CATRDNSYEQYF
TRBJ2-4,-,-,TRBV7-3,TGTGCCAGCAGCTTAGATGGCGGTTCCAAAAACATTCAGTACTTC,CASSLDGGSKNIQYF
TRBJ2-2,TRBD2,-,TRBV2,TGTGCCACCAGGGGACTAGCGGGGGATGGCGGGGAGCTGTTTTTT,CATRGLAGDGGELFF
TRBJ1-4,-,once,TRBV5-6,TGTGCCAGCAGCTTTGGGACAACTAATGAAAAACTGTTTTTT,CASSFGTTNEKLFF
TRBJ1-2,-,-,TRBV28,TGTGCCAGCAGTCCCGGGGGGCCTAGGTATGGCTACACCTTC,CASSPGGPRYGYTF
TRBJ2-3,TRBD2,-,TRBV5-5,TGTGCCAGCAGCTTTTACCCCGGGACTAGCGGTAGCACAGATACGCAGTATTTT,CASSFYPGTSGSTDTQYF
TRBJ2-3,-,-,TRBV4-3,TGCGCCAGCAGCCAGGACGTATCGAGCCATGGTACGCAGTATTTT,CASSQDVSSHGTQYF
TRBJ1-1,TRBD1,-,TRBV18,TGTGCCAGCTCACCAGACAGGGGGAACACTGAAGCTTTCTTT,CASSPDRGNTEAFF
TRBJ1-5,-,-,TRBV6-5,TGTGCCAGCAGTCCGGCGGTAAATCAGCCCCAGCATTTT,CASSPAVNQPQHF
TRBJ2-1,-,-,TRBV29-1,TGCAGCGGCAGGAGCTCCTACAATGAGCAGTTCTTC,CSGRSSYNEQFF
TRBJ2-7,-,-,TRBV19,TGTGCCAGTAGTATAGATCTGGTACCGGGGGTCGAGCAGTACTTC,CASSIDLVPGVEQYF
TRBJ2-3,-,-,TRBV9,TGTGCCAGCAGCCCCCGGGGATCTAGCACAGATACGCAGTATTTT,CASSPRGSSTDTQYF
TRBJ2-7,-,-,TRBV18,TGTGCCAGCTCACCCCGACTCATTCGGACAGAGAGCTCCTACGAGCAGTACTTC,CASSPRLIRTESSYEQYF
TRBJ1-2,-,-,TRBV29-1,TGCAGCGTTGCAGCTTCCCAAGGACTCTATGGCTACACCTTC,CSVAASQGLYGYTF
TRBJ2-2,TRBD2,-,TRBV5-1,TGCGCCAGCAGCTGGGGCCCGGGACTAGCATCCCTGAACACCGGGGAGCTGTTTTTT,CASSWGPGLASLNTGELFF
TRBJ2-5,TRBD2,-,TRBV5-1,TGCGCCAGCACCTTTAGCGGGGAGACCCAGTACTTC,CASTFSGETQYF
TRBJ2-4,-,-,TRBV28,TGTGCCAGCAGTTTCACGCAGGGGCCCAAAAACATTCAGTACTTC,CASSFTQGPKNIQYF
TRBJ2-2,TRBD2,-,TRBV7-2,TGTGCCAGCAGCTTAGGCGGGGGGTTAACCGGGGAGCTGTTTTTT,CASSLGGGLTGELFF
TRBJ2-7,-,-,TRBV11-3,TGTGCCAGCAGCCCTGGGCGAGGAAGCGACGAGCAGTACTTC,CASSPGRGSDEQYF
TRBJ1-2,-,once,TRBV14,TGTGCCAGCAGCCAAGACATTGGAGGGTATGGCTACACCTTC,CASSQDIGGYGYTF
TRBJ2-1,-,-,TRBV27,TGTGCCAGCAGTTTACCTCCCCGCGGGGATTTACTACTCTCTGGTCAAGAGCAGTTCTTC,CASSLPPRGDLLLSGQEQFF
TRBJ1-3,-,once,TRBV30,TGTGCCTGGAGTATGCGGGGGTCTGGAAACACCATATATTTT,CAWSMRGSGNTIYF
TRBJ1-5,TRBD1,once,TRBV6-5,TGTGCCAGCAGTCCCGGGACAGTTAGCAATCAGCCCCAGCATTTT,CASSPGTVSNQPQHF
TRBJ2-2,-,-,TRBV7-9,TGTGCCAGCAGCTTGCGGGGGCGGGGCACCGGGGAGCTGTTTTTT,CASSLRGRGTGELFF
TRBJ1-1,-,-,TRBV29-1,TGCAGCGTTATGTACACTGAAGCTTTCTTT,CSVMYTEAFF
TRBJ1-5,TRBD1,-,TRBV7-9,TGTGCCAGCAGCTCCGGGACAGGGGGTATCAATCAGCCCCAGCATTTT,CASSSGTGGINQPQHF
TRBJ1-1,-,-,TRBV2,TGTGCCAGCATGAGGGATATTAACACTGAAGCTTTCTTT,CASMRDINTEAFF
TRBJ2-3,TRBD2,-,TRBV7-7,TGTGCTAGCAGCCCCGGACTAGCGGGGGCCCGCACAGATACGCAGTATTTT,CASSPGLAGARTDTQYF
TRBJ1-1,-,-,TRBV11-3,TGTGCCAGCAGCTTAGTAGGGGACACTGAAGCTTTCTTT,CASSLVGDTEAFF
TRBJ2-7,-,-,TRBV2,TGTGCCAGCAAAGTCGATACCCTCTACGAGCAGTACTTC,CASKVDTLYEQYF
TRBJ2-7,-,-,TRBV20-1,TGCAGTGTGCCAGTGTCCTACGAGCAGTACTTC,CSVPVSYEQYF
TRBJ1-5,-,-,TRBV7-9,TGTGCCAGCAGCTCAGTTGGTAGCAATCAGCCCCAGCATTTT,CASSSVGSNQPQHF
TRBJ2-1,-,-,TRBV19,TGTGCCAGTAGTTCGGGACTGGCGTACAATGAGCAGTTCTTC,CASSSGLAYNEQFF
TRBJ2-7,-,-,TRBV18,TGTGCCAGCTCCTTAGGGGAGGTATCCTACGAGCAGTACTTC,CASSLGEVSYEQYF
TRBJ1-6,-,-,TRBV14,TGTGCCAGCAGCCGGAACAGTCGGTCACCCCTCCACTTT,CASSRNSRSPLHF
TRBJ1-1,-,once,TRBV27,TGTGCCAGCAACAAAAACCAGGGTACTGGCACTGAAGCTTTCTTT,CASNKNQGTGTEAFF
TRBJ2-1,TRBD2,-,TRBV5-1,TGCGCCAGCAGCTTGGCGGCTAGCGGGGGGTTGAATGAGCAGTTCTTC,CASSLAASGGLNEQFF
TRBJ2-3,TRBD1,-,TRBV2,TGTGCCAGCAGAGGTAACTCCGGGACAGTTTACACAGATACGCAGTATTTT,CASRGNSGTVYTDTQYF
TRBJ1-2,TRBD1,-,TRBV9,TGTGCCAGCAGCGAGCCGACAGGGGGCCCCTATGGCTACACCTTC,CASSEPTGGPYGYTF
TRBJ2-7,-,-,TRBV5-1,TGCGCCAGCAGCTTGGGACCGATTAGCTCCTACGAGCAGTACTTC,CASSLGPISSYEQYF
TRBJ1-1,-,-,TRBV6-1,TGTGCCAGCAGTGAAGGGACTGAAGCTTTCTTT,CASSEGTEAFF
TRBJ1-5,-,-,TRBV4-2,TGTGCCAGCAGCCAACGGAATAGCAATCAGCCCCAGCATTTT,CASSQRNSNQPQHF
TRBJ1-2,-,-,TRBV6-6,TGTGCCAGCAGTTCCCCAGGGACCAACTATGGCTACACCTTC,CASSSPGTNYGYTF
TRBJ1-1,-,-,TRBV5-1,TGCGCCAGCAGCTCTAGTCTTACCCCAGAAGCTTTCTTT,CASSSSLTPEAFF
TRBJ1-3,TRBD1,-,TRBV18,TGTGCCAGCTCACCGGACAGGGGGCAAACCATATATTTT,CASSPDRGQTIYF
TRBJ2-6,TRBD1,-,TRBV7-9,TGTGCCAGCAGCTTAGCGGGACAGGATTCTGGGGCCAACGTCCTGACTTTC,CASSLAGQDSGANVLTF
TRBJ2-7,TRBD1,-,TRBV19,TGTGCCACGAAGAACAGGGGGCTTTACGAGCAGTACTTC,CATKNRGLYEQYF
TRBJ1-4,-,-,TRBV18,TGTGCCAGCTCACCACCTCCCGGGGGCCTGAATGAAAAACTGTTTTTT,CASSPPPGGLNEKLFF
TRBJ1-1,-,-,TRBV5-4,TGTGCCAGCAGCCGCGGTTGGGGCACAGTGATGAACACTGAAGCTTTCTTT,CASSRGWGTVMNTEAFF
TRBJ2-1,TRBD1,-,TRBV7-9,TGTGCCAGCGACCGAAAAGGGGGCGGTTCCTACAATGAGCAGTTCTTC,CASDRKGGGSYNEQFF
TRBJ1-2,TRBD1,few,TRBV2,TGTGCCAGCAGTGAAGTCCCGGGACAGGTTTCCAACTATGGCTACACCTTC,CASSEVPGQVSNYGYTF
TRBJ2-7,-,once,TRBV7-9,TGTGCCAGCAGCTTAGTCTTGCCATGGAGCTCCTACGAGCAGTACTTC,CASSLVLPWSSYEQYF
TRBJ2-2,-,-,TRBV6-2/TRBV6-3,TGTGCCAGCAGTTACGCCGCCGGGGGCGGGGAGCTGTTTTTT,CASSYAAGGGELFF
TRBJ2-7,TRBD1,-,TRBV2,TGTGCCAGCAAAAGCCCCCCGGGACAGGGGGCCGAGCAGTACTTC,CASKSPPGQGAEQYF
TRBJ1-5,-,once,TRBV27,TGTGCCAGCAGTTTATCCCCAACGGGCAATCAGCCCCAGCATTTT,CASSLSPTGNQPQHF